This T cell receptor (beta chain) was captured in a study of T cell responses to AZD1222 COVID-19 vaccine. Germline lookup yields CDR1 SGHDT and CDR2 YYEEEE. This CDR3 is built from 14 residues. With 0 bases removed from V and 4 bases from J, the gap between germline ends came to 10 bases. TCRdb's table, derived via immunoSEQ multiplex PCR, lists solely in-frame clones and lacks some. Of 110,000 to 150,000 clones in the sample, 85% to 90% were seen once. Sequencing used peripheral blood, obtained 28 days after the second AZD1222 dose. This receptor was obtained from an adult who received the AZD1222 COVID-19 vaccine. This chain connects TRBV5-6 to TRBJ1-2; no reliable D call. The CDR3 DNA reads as TGTGCCAGCAGCTTGGGACACCCGTCCTATGGCTACACCTTC. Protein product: CASSLGHPSYGYTF.